This TCR beta chain emerged from a study of blood T cell repertoires in COVID-19. On the study more broadly: Samples taken during acute and convalescent COVID-19 were collected in the United States, Italy and Spain. The cDNA or gDNA used as material had been derived from T cells, B-cell-depleted T cells, or PBMCs.

In germline, CDR1 is GTSNPN, CDR2 SVGIG (reference sequence). There are 15 residues in the CDR3. V was pared by 2 bases and J by 4 bases, with 10 bases of the junction left unmatched. In the authors' methods: Amplifying reference gene primers gave estimates of nucleated cell counts. Sequenced by immunoSEQ multiplex PCR; TCRdb stores in-frame clones only, minus some. The V and J calls and clone size were taken over from that table, and D and trimming were inferred from the DNA. The table records 310,000 or so clones, more than 75% of them present only once. The TCR originated in a woman in her forties or fifties with active or convalescent COVID-19. J is TRBJ1-2 and V is TRBV30; 7 bases match TRBD1. The sample was peripheral blood. The CDR3 DNA reads as TGTGCCTGGAGTCGTGGACAGGCCTCGACCTATGGCTACACCTTC. The encoded protein is CAWSRGQASTYGYTF.